Listed below are T cell receptor beta chains from one sample, sequenced in a study of CD4 and CD8 cells across lung adenocarcinoma regions. TCRdb ran MiXCR on the PCR reads and lists one entry per CDR3 protein. The sample has fewer than 20,000 distinct CDR3 sequences; around 53% are singletons. Input material: CD8+ T cells from the center of a lung tumor. The receptors derive from a female donor with lung adenocarcinoma. The CD4 and CD8 labels of this study may be unreliable. Each CDR3 is given with its conserved first and last residue. The D gene is left open where the match is weak. A row's size may be missing; if present it is once, few, many or a size class.

size	J	V	D	CDR3	DNA
.	TRBJ2-1	TRBV6-1	.	CARSWAGTDEQFF	TGTGCCCGCAGCTGGGCGGGGACCGATGAGCAGTTTTTC
.	TRBJ2-5	TRBV7-2	TRBD2	CASSLWGLAGVGEDTQYF	TGTGCCAGCAGCTTATGGGGACTGGCGGGGGTGGGTGAGGATACGCAGTACTTC
.	TRBJ2-1	TRBV7-6	TRBD2	CASSYLAGAYNEQFF	TGTGCCAGCAGCTATCTAGCGGGGGCATACAATGAGCAGTTCTTC
few	TRBJ2-5	TRBV11-2	TRBD2	CASSSGGGEAGKTQYF	TGTGCCAGCAGCTCTGGGGGGGGAGAGGCTGGCAAGACCCAGTACTTC
.	TRBJ2-3	TRBV6-1	.	CASRGGVRKNTQYF	TGTGCCAGCAGGGGCGGGGTGCGCAAAAATACGCAGTATTTC
many	TRBJ2-2	TRBV6-1	.	CASSAYGGNTGELFF	TGTGCCAGCAGTGCGTATGGGGGAAACACCGGGGAGCTGTTTTTT
.	TRBJ2-1	TRBV7-2	.	CASSPMASTYNEQFF	TGTGCCAGCAGCCCCATGGCCTCTACCTACAATGAGCAGTTCTTC
.	TRBJ2-1	TRBV12-3/TRBV12-4	.	CASSLSGDMYNEQFF	TGTGCCAGCAGTTTAAGCGGGGACATGTACAATGAGCAGTTCTTC
many	TRBJ1-2	TRBV4-2	.	CASSQEGGEYGYTF	TGTGCCAGCAGCCAAGAAGGAGGGGAGTATGGCTACACCTTC
.	TRBJ1-1	TRBV11-3	TRBD1	CASSPRDRGRGNTEAFF	TGTGCCAGCAGCCCCAGAGACAGGGGGCGGGGAAACACTGAAGCTTTCTTT
few	TRBJ2-1	TRBV25-1	.	CASRSSYNEQFF	TGTGCCTCTAGGAGCTCCTACAATGAGCAGTTCTTC
.	TRBJ2-5	TRBV6-1	TRBD2	CASRPEWGGQETQYF	TGTGCCAGCCGACCCGAGTGGGGGGGGCAAGAGACCCAGTACTTC
.	TRBJ1-5	TRBV7-2	.	CASSLDLQPQHF	TGTGCCAGCAGCTTAGACCTTCAGCCCCAGCATTTT
few	TRBJ2-1	TRBV10-2	TRBD2	CASSDQWGGGNEQFF	TGCGCCAGCAGTGATCAGTGGGGGGGTGGGAATGAGCAGTTCTTC
.	TRBJ2-3	TRBV10-1	TRBD1	CASSESGQGHTDTQYF	TGCGCCAGCAGTGAGTCCGGACAGGGGCACACAGATACGCAGTATTTT
few	TRBJ2-7	TRBV10-3	.	CAISGAQGSYEQYF	TGTGCCATCAGTGGGGCTCAAGGCTCCTACGAGCAGTACTTC
few	TRBJ2-7	TRBV6-6	.	CASSYSGFYEQYF	TGTGCCAGCAGTTACTCGGGGTTCTACGAGCAGTACTTC
.	TRBJ2-3	TRBV6-1	.	CASTKRGRGTDTQYF	TGTGCCAGCACCAAGAGGGGTAGGGGCACAGATACGCAGTATTTC
.	TRBJ2-3	TRBV10-3	TRBD2	CAIKYSGRAGDTQYF	TGTGCCATCAAATATAGCGGGAGGGCCGGGGATACGCAGTATTTT
.	TRBJ2-3	TRBV6-2/TRBV6-3	.	CAGLRATNIQYF	TGTGCGGGGCTGCGGGCCACAAATATTCAGTATTTT
many	TRBJ2-2	TRBV5-1	.	CASSLNLANTGELFF	TGCGCCAGCAGCTTGAACCTAGCGAACACCGGGGAGCTGTTTTTT
.	TRBJ2-1	TRBV6-1	TRBD2	CASTSSLAGDNEQFF	TGTGCCAGCACAAGCTCGCTAGCGGGAGACAATGAGCAGTTCTTC
few	TRBJ1-2	TRBV5-4	TRBD1	CASSIGQGAYGYTF	TGTGCCAGCAGCATTGGACAGGGGGCCTATGGCTACACCTTC
few	TRBJ2-7	TRBV6-5	TRBD2	CASSFVNSGGRYEQYF	TGTGCCAGCAGTTTTGTAAATAGCGGGGGCCGGTACGAGCAGTACTTC
few	TRBJ2-4	TRBV6-1	.	CASRATGLRAKNIQYF	TGTGCCAGCCGTGCTACGGGGCTGCGAGCCAAAAATATTCAGTACTTC
.	TRBJ2-5	TRBV6-1	TRBD2	CASHGGGDQNTQYF	TGTGCCAGTCACGGGGGGGGGGACCAAAACACCCAGTACTTC
.	TRBJ2-6	TRBV6-1	.	CATTAGGGNIQTF	TGTGCCACTACAGCAGGGGGGGGAAACATCCAGACTTTC
few	TRBJ2-7	TRBV6-1	TRBD2	CASSVGLAGAVYSYEQYF	TGTGCCAGCAGTGTAGGACTAGCGGGGGCTGTCTATTCCTACGAGCAGTACTTC
.	TRBJ2-7	TRBV6-1	.	CGGRGLGGTDTQYF	TGTGGCGGCAGGGGACTGGGGGGCACAGATACGCAGTACTTC
many	TRBJ2-7	TRBV6-1	.	CASSGTAYEQYF	TGTGCCAGCAGTGGGACTGCCTACGAGCAGTACTTC
.	TRBJ1-2	TRBV7-2	TRBD1	CASSGQGSNGYTF	TGTGCCAGCAGCGGACAGGGTTCGAATGGCTACACCTTC
.	TRBJ2-3	TRBV6-1	.	CASSSGLGATNTQYF	TGTGCCAGCAGCAGCGGGCTGGGTGCCACAAATACGCAGTATTTC
.	TRBJ2-5	TRBV20-1	.	CSARDSWGRAKNTQYF	TGCAGTGCTAGAGATTCATGGGGAAGGGCCAAAAACACCCAGTACTTC
.	TRBJ2-7	TRBV7-2	TRBD1	CASSSRQGSHEQYF	TGTGCCAGCAGCAGTAGACAGGGCTCCCACGAGCAGTACTTC
.	TRBJ2-3	TRBV6-1	TRBD1	CASKGTGITDTQFF	TGTGCCAGCAAAGGGACAGGGATTACCGATACGCAGTTTTTT
.	TRBJ2-3	TRBV4-1	.	CASSQADGAGGATNMQYF	TGCGCCAGCAGCCAAGCAGACGGGGCCGGGGGAGCCACAAATATGCAGTACTTT
.	TRBJ2-4	TRBV11-1	.	CAISRVSVSRGKNTQYF	TGTGCCATCAGCCGCGTCTCGGTGTCCAGAGGCAAAAACACGCAGTATTTC
.	TRBJ2-3	TRBV27	.	CASSLGMVATDTQYF	TGTGCCAGCAGTTTGGGGATGGTGGCCACAGATACGCAGTACTTT
.	TRBJ2-4	TRBV6-1	.	CASSPTGLRAKNIQYF	TGTGCCAGCAGTCCCACGGGGCTGCGAGCCAAAAATATTCAGTACTTC
.	TRBJ1-1	TRBV27	.	CASSLMGRGSFF	TGTGCCAGCAGTTTAATGGGGAGGGGATCTTTCTTC
few	TRBJ2-6	TRBV9	.	CASSAHSGANVLTF	TGTGCCAGCAGCGCCCATTCTGGGGCCAACGTCCTGACTTTC
medium-sized	TRBJ1-1	TRBV10-1	.	CASSGRDVGAFF	TGCGCCAGCAGTGGCCGGGACGTAGGAGCTTTCTTT
.	TRBJ2-3	TRBV10-3	.	CAISGNGGRGPETQYF	TGTGCCATCAGTGGGAACGGGGGCCGTGGGCCAGAGACGCAGTATTTC
few	TRBJ2-1	TRBV10-2	TRBD2	CASSEPPGSGSPSYNEQFF	TGCGCCAGCAGTGAGCCTCCGGGGAGCGGGAGCCCCTCCTACAATGAGCAGTTCTTC
few	TRBJ2-1	TRBV7-6	.	CASSQGGQYEQFF	TGTGCCAGCAGCCAGGGGGGGCAGTATGAGCAGTTCTTC
.	TRBJ2-5	TRBV27	TRBD2	CASRRLAGDPLQETQYF	TGTGCCAGCAGAAGACTAGCGGGAGATCCCTTACAAGAGACCCAGTACTTC
.	TRBJ2-7	TRBV30	.	CAWSRRANEQYF	TGTGCCTGGAGTCGGAGGGCGAACGAGCAGTACTTC
.	TRBJ2-5	TRBV6-5	TRBD1	CASIRDRGRSRQETQYF	TGTGCCAGCATTAGGGACAGGGGGCGCAGTAGGCAAGAGACCCAGTACTTC
.	TRBJ2-3	TRBV6-1	TRBD1	CASSGQGVDTQYF	TGTGCCAGCAGTGGACAGGGGGTAGATACGCAGTATTTT
.	TRBJ1-2	TRBV6-5	.	CVSSYSIENYDYTF	TGTGTCAGCAGTTACTCGATTGAAAACTATGACTACACCTTC
few	TRBJ2-3	TRBV10-3	.	CAIGGNGGSGADTQYF	TGTGCCATCGGGGGGAACGGGGGCAGTGGCGCGGATACGCAGTACTTT
.	TRBJ2-6	TRBV6-1	TRBD1	CASSATGTGANVLTF	TGTGCCAGCAGCGCGACAGGGACTGGGGCCAACGTCCTGACTTTC
few	TRBJ1-1	TRBV6-1	TRBD1	CASSMTTGENTEAFF	TGTGCCAGCAGTATGACGACAGGGGAGAACACTGAAGCTTTCTTT